The T cell receptor (beta chain) described here comes from a study of shared clonotypes between healthy human individuals. At the level of the study: Contributing individuals were two females and three males aged 18 to 49. General study findings and limits: Only a few donors were included, so the genetic and exposure-history diversity represented was limited. A handful of donors showed sharing of approximately 5% of naive CD4 clonotypes.

Every subset's genomic DNA went evenly onto several immunoSEQ plates. Produced via immunoSEQ multiplex PCR; TCRdb's table is partial and in-frame only. Counted here are approximately 2,300,000 clones, around 93% occurring once; the ten biggest clones make up 0.37%. CDR1 is SGHVS and CDR2 is FQNEAQ in the germline V gene. Deletions cut 1 base from V and 6 bases from J, with 10 bases between. The CDR3 loop spans 14 amino acids. Worth noting for this clone: Its specificity is unknown. The sample contains more than one DNA sequence encoding this CDR3.

The TCR sequence derives from a man younger than 30 in good health. Some clones in this sample may be carry-over from other donors' samples. Specimen: naive CD4+ T cells from PBMCs. Subset defined: CD45RA+ positively selected. V gene TRBV7-8 combines with J gene TRBJ1-5, with D possibly being TRBD1 (6 bases). The CDR3 sequence is CASSLDRVGQPQHF. In DNA form, the CDR3 reads TGTGCCAGCAGCTTAGACAGGGTGGGTCAGCCCCAGCATTTT.